The 26 T cell receptor beta chains in this list originate from one sample, sequenced in a study of blood T cell repertoires in COVID-19. Only in-frame clones appear in the TCRdb table, and some are missing; sequencing was by immunoSEQ multiplex PCR. The data contain about 160,000 clones, approximately 95% of them singletons. Sequenced: peripheral blood. These receptor sequences come from a woman in her fifties or sixties with COVID-19, enrolled during active disease.

This clone has more than one count but fewer than ten. The chain links TRBV5-4 to TRBJ2-4; 10 nucleotides match TRBD2. The CDR3 has 16 residues. Germline lookup yields CDR1 SGHNT and CDR2 YYREEE (reference sequence). The V gene end was trimmed by 1 base and the J gene end by 0 bases; junction bases not matched to a gene: 1. The CDR3 DNA is TGTGCCAGCAGCTTGCAGCGGGGGGGAGCCAAAAACATTCAGTACTTC. Its protein is CASSLQRGGAKNIQYF. Full variable domain (remainder filled in from reference TRBV5-4 and TRBJ2-4): ETGVTQSPTHLIKTRGQQVTLRCSSQSGHNTVSWYQQALGQGPQFIFQYYREEENGRGNFPPRFSGLQFPNYSSELNVNALELDDSALYLCASSLQRGGAKNIQYFGAGTRLSVL.

The chain couples TRBV5-1 to TRBJ1-1; 7 bases map to TRBD1. Trimming at V came to 3 bases and at J to 3 bases, leaving 8 bases not matched to a gene. Per the germline V gene, CDR1 is SGHRS and CDR2 is YFSETQ. This CDR3 region has 15 residues. The CDR3 here is CASSSDPQGYTEAFF. CDR3 DNA: TGCGCCAGCAGCTCAGATCCACAGGGGTACACTGAAGCTTTCTTT.

This clone was counted a single time. The V call is TRBV5-1, the J call TRBJ1-1; TRBD1 aligns across 9 bases. The CDR3 is made up of 16 amino acids. V lost 3 bases to trimming and J lost 0 bases; unmatched junction nucleotides: 6. Germline V gene lookup returns CDR1 SGHRS and CDR2 YFSETQ. The CDR3 loop reads CASSSGTGQVNTEAFF. For the CDR3, the DNA is TGCGCCAGCAGCTCTGGGACAGGGCAAGTGAACACTGAAGCTTTCTTT.

The rearrangement links TRBV7-9 to TRBJ2-1, with 7 bases identical to TRBD2. The CDR3 spans 17 residues. Germline trimming cut 4 bases from V and 0 bases from J; bases unmatched to any gene: 9. Germline V CDR1 and CDR2: SEHNR, FQNEAQ (reference sequence). The CDR3 loop reads CASSSREGGGSYNEQFF. The CDR3 region has the DNA TGTGCCAGCAGCTCCCGTGAGGGCGGGGGCTCCTACAATGAGCAGTTCTTC.

CDR3 DNA: TGTGCCACCAGCAGAGACCCCCCAGGAGAGCAGTTCTTC. Translated, it gives CATSRDPPGEQFF. The chain combines TRBV15 with TRBJ2-1; D unresolved. V lost 0 bases to trimming and J lost 10 bases, with 10 bases between them. CDR3 size: 13 residues. The germline CDR1 and CDR2 sequences are LNHNV and YYDKDF (reference sequence).

The chain uses TRBV7-2 and TRBJ2-7, with TRBD1 matching 9 bases. Germline assignment: CDR1 SGHTA and CDR2 FQGNSA. The V gene end was trimmed by 5 bases and the J gene end by 6 bases; junction bases not matched to a gene: 8. The CDR3 is 14 residues long. The CDR3: CASSEGTGYGEQYF. In DNA, the CDR3 is TGTGCCAGCAGCGAAGGGACAGGGTACGGCGAGCAGTACTTC.

V and J are TRBV20-1 and TRBJ1-4; TRBD1 is a possible D gene (6 bases). This CDR3 is 14 amino acids long. Germline CDR1 is DFQATT and CDR2 is SNEGSKA (reference sequence). V was pared by 3 bases and J by 2 bases, with 10 bases between. This chain's CDR3 is CSASRGSTNEKLFF. DNA of the CDR3: TGCAGTGCTAGTAGGGGGTCTACTAATGAAAAACTGTTTTTT.

The chain employs TRBV6-5 and TRBJ2-7, with unresolved D. The V gene lost 5 bases and the J gene lost 0 bases, with 8 bases spanning the gap. The CDR3 spans 13 residues. Looked up from germline, CDR1 is MNHEY and CDR2 is SVGAGI. CDR3 sequence reads: CASSPPSSYEQYF. Written as DNA, the CDR3 is TGTGCCAGCAGTCCCCCGTCCTCCTACGAGCAGTACTTC.

The chain links TRBV2 to TRBJ1-4; D not resolved. Germline-derived CDR1 and CDR2 are SNHLY and FYNNEI. Trimming removed 7 bases from V and 2 bases from J, with 20 bases in between. This CDR3 has 17 amino acids. CDR3 bases: TGTGCCAGCACCAGGAAGGTCATTCGCATTACTAATGAAAAACTGTTTTTT. Translated, it gives CASTRKVIRITNEKLFF.

The V and J genes are TRBV27 and TRBJ1-1; TRBD1 is a possible D gene (5 bases). V shed 6 bases and J shed 1 base, with 12 bases lying between them. The CDR3 runs 14 residues. CDR1 and CDR2 (germline): MNHEY, SMNVEV (reference sequence). As DNA, the CDR3 is TGTGCCAGCAGATCCCCAGACAGGAACACTGAAGCTTTCTTT. Its protein product is CASRSPDRNTEAFF.

This chain connects TRBV5-6 to TRBJ2-1; D gene uncertain. Per the germline V gene, CDR1 is SGHDT and CDR2 is YYEEEE. This CDR3 contains 14 residues. V lost 1 base, J lost 6 bases, and 11 bases lay in between. CDR3 bases: TGTGCCAGCAGCTTGTCTCGTACATTCAATGAGCAGTTCTTC. Its translation is CASSLSRTFNEQFF.

This chain uses TRBV3-1 (or the pseudogene TRBV3-2) with TRBJ2-5, with unresolved D. This CDR3 has 12 residues. V lost 2 bases to trimming and J lost 5 bases, with 6 bases between them. The V gene's germline CDR1 is LGHDT and CDR2 YNNKEL (reference sequence). CDR3 region: CASSQFGETQYF. CDR3 nucleotide sequence: TGTGCCAGCAGCCAATTCGGGGAGACCCAGTACTTC.

This chain uses TRBV5-1 with TRBJ2-1, with TRBD2 matching over 9 bases. With 0 bases clipped from V and 7 bases from J, the junction kept 8 bases outside the gene matches. CDR3 length: 16 residues. Germline-derived CDR1 and CDR2 are SGHRS and YFSETQ. CDR3 bases: TGCGCCAGCAGCTTGGGGGGGACTAGCCAGGGTAATGAGCAGTTCTTC. Amino acid sequence: CASSLGGTSQGNEQFF.

The J gene is TRBJ1-4, the V gene TRBV11-2; a possible D gene is TRBD1 (6 bases). Trimming pared 3 bases from V and 7 bases from J, leaving 18 bases between. CDR1 is SGHAT and CDR2 is FQNNGV in the germline V gene. The CDR3 has 16 amino acids. The CDR3 DNA is TGTGCCAGCAGCTTGAGTGGGAGGGGGATAGGTGAAAAACTGTTTTTT. It codes for CASSLSGRGIGEKLFF.

This chain joins TRBV9 and TRBJ2-2; D is perhaps TRBD1 (6 bases). Germline CDR1 is SGDLS and CDR2 is YYNGEE. Trimming removed 3 bases at V and 10 bases at J, with 16 bases between. The CDR3 has 14 amino acids. The CDR3 DNA reads TGTGCCAGCAGCGAGGGGGACGAGTATGCGGAGCTGTTTTTT. Its protein is CASSEGDEYAELFF.

The chain has TRBV4-3 and TRBJ1-5; no firm D call. CDR1 LGHNA and CDR2 YSLEER come from the germline V gene. CDR3 size: 17 residues. Trimming pared 0 bases from V and 5 bases from J, leaving 17 bases between. DNA of the CDR3: TGCGCCAGCAGCCAAGAATTTTCAGAGGGAAGCCATCAGCCCCAGCATTTT. Its protein is CASSQEFSEGSHQPQHF.

This chain links TRBV29-1 with TRBJ1-2; D perhaps matches TRBD1 (5 bases). Germline assignment: CDR1 SQVTM and CDR2 ANQGSEA. V was shortened by 6 bases and J by 3 bases, with 11 bases between the two germline ends. The CDR3 sequence is 12 residues long. In DNA, the CDR3 is TGCAGCGTATCGACAGATTACTATGGCTACACCTTC. Translation gives CSVSTDYYGYTF.

The chain links TRBV11-1 to TRBJ1-1; the D is unclear. Trimming took off 3 bases at V and 5 bases at J, with 19 bases between the two ends. The CDR3 is 16 amino acids. CDR1 and CDR2 (germline): SGHAT, FQDESV (reference sequence). The CDR3 spells CASSFSPQRRTTEAFF. Written as DNA, the CDR3 is TGTGCCAGCAGCTTTTCTCCACAGCGGAGGACGACTGAAGCTTTCTTT.

The V and J genes are TRBV2 and TRBJ1-2, with a possible D match to TRBD1 (6 bases). CDR3 length equals 14 residues. Germline V gives CDR1 SNHLY, CDR2 FYNNEI. V lost 3 bases and J lost 8, with 16 bases in between. The CDR3 region has the DNA TGTGCCAGCAGTGAGGATTGGGGGGGCCGGGGCTACACCTTC. It specifies CASSEDWGGRGYTF.

The chain carries TRBV6-5 and TRBJ2-1; possible D gene TRBD1, 5 bases. The CDR3 consists of 15 residues. CDR1 MNHEY and CDR2 SVGAGI come from the germline V gene. Trimming took off 6 bases at V and 5 bases at J, with 17 bases between the two ends. The CDR3 coding sequence is TGTGCCAGCAGCAACACGAGAACAGGAAACAATGAGCAGTTCTTC. It translates to CASSNTRTGNNEQFF.

This chain uses TRBV6-4 with TRBJ1-1; D is ambiguous. Between the trimmed V and J ends, which lost 7 bases and 1 base, there was a span of 22 bases. The CDR3 is 17 residues long. The germline V gene has CDR1 MRHNA and CDR2 SNTAGT. CDR3 bases: TGTGCCAGCACCACATCTGGGATACCGGGAGCGAACACTGAAGCTTTCTTT. Its protein is CASTTSGIPGANTEAFF.

This clone showed up just a few times. This chain's CDR3 is CASSKGLDNYNEQFF. Written as DNA, the CDR3 is TGTGCCAGCTCAAAAGGATTGGACAACTACAATGAGCAGTTCTTC. This sequence joins TRBV13 and TRBJ2-1, with a weak D call TRBD1 (5 bases). This CDR3 has 15 amino acids. Trimming stripped 8 bases from V and 3 bases from J, with 17 bases between. CDR1 is PRHDT, CDR2 FYEKMQ, per germline (reference sequence).

The J gene is TRBJ2-2, the V gene TRBV21-1; TRBD1, the table's D call, lacks a check against the DNA. TRBV21-1 is a pseudogene. The CDR3 runs 18 residues. CDR3 in amino acids: CASSNLSGTGGKTGELFF. CDR3 in DNA: TGTGCCAGCAGCAATCTATCCGGGACAGGGGGAAAAACCGGGGAGCTGTTTTTT.

The count of this clone is one. The chain carries TRBV6-5 and TRBJ1-1; 9 positions match TRBD1. The germline V gene encodes CDR1 MNHEY and CDR2 SVGAGI. CDR3 length: 15 residues. J lost 8 bases, V lost 4 bases, and 11 bases had no gene match. The CDR3 region is CASSSITGGDPEAFF. The CDR3 coding sequence is TGTGCCAGCAGTTCCATTACAGGGGGCGATCCCGAAGCTTTCTTT.

V is TRBV7-6 and J is TRBJ1-2; no reliable D call. Germline V lookup: CDR1 SGHVS, CDR2 FNYEAQ. Trimming removed 1 base at V and 4 bases at J, with 7 bases between. The length of the CDR3 is 13 residues. For the CDR3, the DNA is TGTGCCAGCAGCTTAGACAGCTCCTATGGCTACACCTTC. Translation: CASSLDSSYGYTF.

The rearrangement joins TRBV5-1 to TRBJ1-1; tentatively, D is TRBD1 (5 bases). There are 16 residues in the CDR3. In germline, CDR1 is SGHRS, CDR2 YFSETQ. The germline V and J ends were trimmed by 0 bases and 0 bases, with 12 bases remaining between them. CDR3 in DNA: TGCGCCAGCAGCTTGGGGCAGGGTTTGGTGAACACTGAAGCTTTCTTT. This translates into CASSLGQGLVNTEAFF.